This T cell receptor beta chain stems from a study of beta chain features in type 1 diabetes. For the study at large: Healthy donors and patients showed comparable age, gender and cell yields. Study findings and constraints: Any role of HLA type in TCRB rearrangement remained unresolved here. Across patients, naive, central memory and Treg TCRB repertoires exhibited apparently greater similarity than was observed across healthy donors.

Germline V lookup: CDR1 MNHEY, CDR2 SMNVEV (reference sequence). V was clipped by 3 bases and J by 5 bases, with 16 bases between them. The CDR3 is made up of 15 amino acids. Notes on this clone: Its target is not known.

Reverse transcribing all isolated RNA meant expressed TCRB transcripts were sequenced. The read count averaged roughly 4 million across naive, central memory and regulatory T cell samples. Some clones are missing from TCRdb's copy, which holds only in-frame ones; the method was immunoSEQ multiplex PCR. Of fewer than 900,000 clones in the sample, 17% were seen once. This chain connects TRBV27 to TRBJ2-5; D gene ambiguous. This receptor was identified in a woman aged 18-30 years in good health. Sequencing was performed on naive CD4+ T cells from blood. The CDR3 protein is CASSFTWEQRETQYF. CDR3 coding DNA: TGTGCCAGCAGTTTCACATGGGAACAGAGGGAGACCCAGTACTTC.